This section outlines one T cell receptor beta chain sequence together with its context. The data derive from a study of T-cell memory formation after mild COVID-19. V shed 4 bases and J shed 3 bases, with 3 bases lying between them. CDR1 MGHDK and CDR2 SYGVNS come from the germline V gene. The CDR3 length is 11 residues. Each CDR3 protein gets one entry after TCRdb re-called the 5' RACE reads with MiXCR. The sample has fewer than 400,000 distinct CDR3 sequences, over 10% seen once; the top ten hold 20% to 25%. The source of this sequence is a man younger than 35 who had mild COVID-19 (a few samples of this study predate the infection). Cell type and time point are not known. Material for sequencing was PBMCs or a T cell subset sorted from them (not recorded which). The chain is built from TRBV25-1 and TRBJ1-1; D unclear. CDR3 DNA sequence: TGTGCCAGCAGTGTATACACTGAAGCTTTCTTT. This translates into CASSVYTEAFF.